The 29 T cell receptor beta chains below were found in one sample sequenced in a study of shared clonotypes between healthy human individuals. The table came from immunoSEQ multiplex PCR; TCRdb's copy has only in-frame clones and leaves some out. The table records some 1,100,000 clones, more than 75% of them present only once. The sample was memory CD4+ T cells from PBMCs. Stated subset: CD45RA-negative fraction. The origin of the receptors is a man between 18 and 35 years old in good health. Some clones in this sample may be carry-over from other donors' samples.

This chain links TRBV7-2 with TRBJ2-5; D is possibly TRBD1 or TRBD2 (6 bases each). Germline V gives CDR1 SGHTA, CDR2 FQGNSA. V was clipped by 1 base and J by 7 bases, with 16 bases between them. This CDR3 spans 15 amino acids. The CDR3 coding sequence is TGTGCCAGCAGCTTAGTCTCGGGGTCGGGGGCGACCCAGTACTTC. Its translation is CASSLVSGSGATQYF.

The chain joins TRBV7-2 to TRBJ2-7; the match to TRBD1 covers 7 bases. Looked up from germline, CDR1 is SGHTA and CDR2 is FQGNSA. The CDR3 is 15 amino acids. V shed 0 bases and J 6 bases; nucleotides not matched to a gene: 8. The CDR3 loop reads CASSLASQGVVEQYF. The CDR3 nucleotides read TGTGCCAGCAGCTTAGCATCCCAGGGGGTCGTCGAGCAGTACTTC.

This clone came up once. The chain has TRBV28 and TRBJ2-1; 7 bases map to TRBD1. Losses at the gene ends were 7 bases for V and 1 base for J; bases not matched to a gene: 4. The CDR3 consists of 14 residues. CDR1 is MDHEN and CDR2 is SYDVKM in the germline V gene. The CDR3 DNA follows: TGTGCCAGCAAACTGACAGGGTCCTACAATGAGCAGTTCTTC. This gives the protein CASKLTGSYNEQFF.

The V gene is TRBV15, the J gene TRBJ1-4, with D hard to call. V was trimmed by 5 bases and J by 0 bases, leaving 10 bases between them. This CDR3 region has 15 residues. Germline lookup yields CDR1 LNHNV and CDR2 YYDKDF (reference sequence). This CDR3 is CATSGYGATNEKLFF. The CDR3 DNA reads TGTGCCACCAGCGGTTACGGAGCAACTAATGAAAAACTGTTTTTT.

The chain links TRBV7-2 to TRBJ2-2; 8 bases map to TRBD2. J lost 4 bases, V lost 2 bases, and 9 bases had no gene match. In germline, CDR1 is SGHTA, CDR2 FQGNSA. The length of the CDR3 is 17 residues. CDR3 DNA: TGTGCCAGCAGCTTAAGGAGGCTAGCGGGTCTCACCGGGGAGCTGTTTTTT. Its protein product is CASSLRRLAGLTGELFF.

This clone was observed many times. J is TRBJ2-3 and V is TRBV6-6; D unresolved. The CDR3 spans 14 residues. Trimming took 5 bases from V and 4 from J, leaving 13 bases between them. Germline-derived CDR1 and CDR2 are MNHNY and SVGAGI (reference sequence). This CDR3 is CASSPDLGADTQYF. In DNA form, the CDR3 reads TGTGCCAGCAGTCCCGACTTGGGCGCAGATACGCAGTATTTT.

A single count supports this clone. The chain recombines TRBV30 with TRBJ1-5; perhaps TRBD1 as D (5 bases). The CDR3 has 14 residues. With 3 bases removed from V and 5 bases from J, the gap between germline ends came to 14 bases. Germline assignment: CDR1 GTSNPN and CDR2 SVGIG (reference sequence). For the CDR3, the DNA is TGTGCCTGGAGCGGGGGGGGTAAACATCAGCCCCAGCATTTT. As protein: CAWSGGGKHQPQHF.

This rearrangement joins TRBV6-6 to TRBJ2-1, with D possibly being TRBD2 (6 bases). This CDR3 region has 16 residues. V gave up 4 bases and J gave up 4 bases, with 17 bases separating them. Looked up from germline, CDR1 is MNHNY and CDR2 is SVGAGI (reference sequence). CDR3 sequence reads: CASSFAGLRVYNEQFF. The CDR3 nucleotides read TGTGCCAGCAGTTTCGCGGGACTCCGCGTTTACAATGAGCAGTTCTTC.

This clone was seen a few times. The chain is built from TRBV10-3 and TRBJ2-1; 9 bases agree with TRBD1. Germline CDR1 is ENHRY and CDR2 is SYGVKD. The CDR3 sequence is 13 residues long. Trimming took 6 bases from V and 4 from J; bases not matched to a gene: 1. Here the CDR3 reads CAIRGQGYNEQFF. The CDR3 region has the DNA TGTGCCATCAGAGGACAGGGGTACAATGAGCAGTTCTTC.

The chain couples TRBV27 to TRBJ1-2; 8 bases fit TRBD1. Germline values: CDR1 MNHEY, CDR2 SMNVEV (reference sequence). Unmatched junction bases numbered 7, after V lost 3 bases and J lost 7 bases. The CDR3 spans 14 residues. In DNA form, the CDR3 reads TGTGCCAGCAGTTTTCAGCAGGGGGCGCCTGGCTACACCTTC. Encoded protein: CASSFQQGAPGYTF.

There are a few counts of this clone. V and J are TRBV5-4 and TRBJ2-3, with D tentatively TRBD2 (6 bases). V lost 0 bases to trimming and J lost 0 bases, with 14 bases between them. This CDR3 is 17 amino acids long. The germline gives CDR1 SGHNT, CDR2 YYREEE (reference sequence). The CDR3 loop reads CASSLVAVATSTDTQYF. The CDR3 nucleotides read TGTGCCAGCAGCTTGGTAGCGGTGGCGACTAGCACAGATACGCAGTATTTT.

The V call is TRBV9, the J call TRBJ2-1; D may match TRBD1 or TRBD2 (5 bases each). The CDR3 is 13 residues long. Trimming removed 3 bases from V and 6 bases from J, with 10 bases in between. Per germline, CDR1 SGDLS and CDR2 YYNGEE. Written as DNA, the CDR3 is TGTGCCAGCAGCGCCCTGGGGGTCAATGAGCAGTTCTTC. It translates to CASSALGVNEQFF.

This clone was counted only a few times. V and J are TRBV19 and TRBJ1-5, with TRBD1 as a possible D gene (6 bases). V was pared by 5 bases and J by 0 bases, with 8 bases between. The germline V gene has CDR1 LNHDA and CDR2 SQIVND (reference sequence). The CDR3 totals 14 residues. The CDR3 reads CASSVRGSNQPQHF. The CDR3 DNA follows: TGTGCCAGTAGTGTCAGGGGTAGCAATCAGCCCCAGCATTTT.

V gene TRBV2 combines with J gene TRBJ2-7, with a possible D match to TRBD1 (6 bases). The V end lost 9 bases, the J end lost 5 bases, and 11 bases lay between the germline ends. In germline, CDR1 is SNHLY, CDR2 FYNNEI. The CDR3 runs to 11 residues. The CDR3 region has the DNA TGTGCCAGTGATGAGGGGGACGAGCAGTACTTC. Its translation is CASDEGDEQYF.

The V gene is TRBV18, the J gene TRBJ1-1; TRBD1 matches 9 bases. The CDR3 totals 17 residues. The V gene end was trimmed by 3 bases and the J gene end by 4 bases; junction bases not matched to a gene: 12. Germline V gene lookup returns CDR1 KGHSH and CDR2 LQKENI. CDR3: CASSPDQPGQGSTEAFF. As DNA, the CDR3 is TGTGCCAGCTCACCCGATCAGCCGGGACAGGGCAGCACTGAAGCTTTCTTT.

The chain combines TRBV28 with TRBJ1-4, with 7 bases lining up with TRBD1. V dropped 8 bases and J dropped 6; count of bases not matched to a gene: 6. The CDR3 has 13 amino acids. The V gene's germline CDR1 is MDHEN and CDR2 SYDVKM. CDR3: CASYRGAYEKLFF. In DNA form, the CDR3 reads TGTGCCAGCTACAGGGGCGCATATGAAAAACTGTTTTTT.

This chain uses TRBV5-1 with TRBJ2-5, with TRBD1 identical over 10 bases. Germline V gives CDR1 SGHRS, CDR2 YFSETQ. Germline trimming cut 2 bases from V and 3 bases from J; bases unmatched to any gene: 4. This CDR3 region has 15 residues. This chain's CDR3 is CASSFFGQGEETQYF. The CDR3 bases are TGCGCCAGCAGCTTTTTCGGACAGGGGGAAGAGACCCAGTACTTC.

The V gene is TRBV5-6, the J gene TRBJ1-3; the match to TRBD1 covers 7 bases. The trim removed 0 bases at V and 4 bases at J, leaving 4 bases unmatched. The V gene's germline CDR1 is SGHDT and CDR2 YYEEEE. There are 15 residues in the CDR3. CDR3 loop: CASSLGQGYGNTIYF. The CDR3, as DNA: TGTGCCAGCAGCTTGGGACAGGGTTACGGAAACACCATATATTTT. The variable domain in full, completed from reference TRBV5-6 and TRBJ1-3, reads DAGVTQSPTHLIKTRGQQVTLRCSPKSGHDTVSWYQQALGQGPQFIFQYYEEEERQRGNFPDRFSGHQFPNYSSELNVNALLLGDSALYLCASSLGQGYGNTIYFGEGSWLTVV.

CDR3 region: CASSRWTGDTEAFF. CDR3 nucleotide sequence: TGCGCCAGCAGCCGGTGGACAGGGGACACTGAAGCTTTCTTT. The V and J genes are TRBV5-1 and TRBJ1-1, with 9 bases aligning to TRBD1. This CDR3 has 14 amino acids. With V trimmed by 4 bases and J by 3 bases, 4 bases remained unmatched. The V gene's germline CDR1 is SGHRS and CDR2 YFSETQ.

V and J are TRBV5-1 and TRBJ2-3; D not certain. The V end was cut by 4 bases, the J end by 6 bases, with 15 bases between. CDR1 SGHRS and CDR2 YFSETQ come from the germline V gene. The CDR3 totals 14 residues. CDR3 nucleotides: TGCGCCAGCAGCCCCACCCCCACCCAGGATACGCAGTATTTT. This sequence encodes CASSPTPTQDTQYF.

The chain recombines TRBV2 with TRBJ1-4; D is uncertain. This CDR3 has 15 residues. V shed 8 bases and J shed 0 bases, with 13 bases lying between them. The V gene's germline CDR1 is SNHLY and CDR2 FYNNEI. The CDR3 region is CASGLRRATNEKLFF. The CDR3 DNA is TGTGCCAGCGGACTAAGGCGGGCAACTAATGAAAAACTGTTTTTT.

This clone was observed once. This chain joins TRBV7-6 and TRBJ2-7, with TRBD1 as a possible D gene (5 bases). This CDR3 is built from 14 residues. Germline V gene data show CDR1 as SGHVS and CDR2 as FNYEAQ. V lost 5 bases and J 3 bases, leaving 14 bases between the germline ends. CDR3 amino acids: CASSPSGNGYEQYF. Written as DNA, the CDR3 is TGTGCCAGCAGCCCCTCAGGGAACGGCTACGAGCAGTACTTC.

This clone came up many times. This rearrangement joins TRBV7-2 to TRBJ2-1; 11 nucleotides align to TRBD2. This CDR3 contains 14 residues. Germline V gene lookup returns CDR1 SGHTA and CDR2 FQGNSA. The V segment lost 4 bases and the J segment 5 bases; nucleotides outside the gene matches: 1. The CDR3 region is CASSSGLADNEQFF. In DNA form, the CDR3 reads TGTGCCAGCAGCTCGGGACTAGCGGACAATGAGCAGTTCTTC.

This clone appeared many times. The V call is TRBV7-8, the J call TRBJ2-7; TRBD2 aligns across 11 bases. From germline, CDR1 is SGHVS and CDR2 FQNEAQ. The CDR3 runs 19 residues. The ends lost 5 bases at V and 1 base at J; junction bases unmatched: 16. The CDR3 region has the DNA TGTGCCAGCAGCCCGGTCGGTGGGCTAGCGGGAGGCCTTTCCTACGAGCAGTACTTC. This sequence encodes CASSPVGGLAGGLSYEQYF.

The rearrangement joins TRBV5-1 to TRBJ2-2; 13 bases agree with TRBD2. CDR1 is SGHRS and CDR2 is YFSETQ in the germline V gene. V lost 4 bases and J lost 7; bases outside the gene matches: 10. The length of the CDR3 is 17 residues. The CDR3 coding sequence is TGCGCCAGCAGCCCGGGGACTAGCGGGAAATCTATCGGGGAGCTGTTTTTT. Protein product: CASSPGTSGKSIGELFF.

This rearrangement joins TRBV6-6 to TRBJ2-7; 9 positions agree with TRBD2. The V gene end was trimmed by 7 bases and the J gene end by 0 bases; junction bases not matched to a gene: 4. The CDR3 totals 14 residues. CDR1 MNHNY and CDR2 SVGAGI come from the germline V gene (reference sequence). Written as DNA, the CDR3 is TGTGCCAGCATGCTAGCGGGGAGCTCCTACGAGCAGTACTTC. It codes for CASMLAGSSYEQYF.

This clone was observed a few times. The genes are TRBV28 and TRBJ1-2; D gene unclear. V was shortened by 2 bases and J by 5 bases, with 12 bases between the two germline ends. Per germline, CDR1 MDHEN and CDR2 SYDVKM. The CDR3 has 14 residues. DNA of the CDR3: TGTGCCAGCAGTTTACTGGGGTTCGGGTATGGCTACACCTTC. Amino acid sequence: CASSLLGFGYGYTF.

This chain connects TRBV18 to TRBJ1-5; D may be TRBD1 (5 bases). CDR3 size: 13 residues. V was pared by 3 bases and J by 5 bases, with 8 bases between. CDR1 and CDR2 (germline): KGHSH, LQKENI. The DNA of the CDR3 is TGTGCCAGCTCACCCTCACAGGATCAGCCCCAGCATTTT. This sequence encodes CASSPSQDQPQHF.

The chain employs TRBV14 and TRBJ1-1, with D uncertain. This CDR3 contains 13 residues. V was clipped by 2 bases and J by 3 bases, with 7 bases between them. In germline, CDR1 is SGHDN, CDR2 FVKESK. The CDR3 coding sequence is TGTGCCAGCAGCCAATATTACGACACTGAAGCTTTCTTT. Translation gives CASSQYYDTEAFF. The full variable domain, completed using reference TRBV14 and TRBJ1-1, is EAGVTQFPSHSVIEKGQTVTLRCDPISGHDNLYWYRRVMGKEIKFLLHFVKESKQDESGMPNNRFLAERTGGTYSTLKVQPAELEDSGVYFCASSQYYDTEAFFGQGTRLTVV.